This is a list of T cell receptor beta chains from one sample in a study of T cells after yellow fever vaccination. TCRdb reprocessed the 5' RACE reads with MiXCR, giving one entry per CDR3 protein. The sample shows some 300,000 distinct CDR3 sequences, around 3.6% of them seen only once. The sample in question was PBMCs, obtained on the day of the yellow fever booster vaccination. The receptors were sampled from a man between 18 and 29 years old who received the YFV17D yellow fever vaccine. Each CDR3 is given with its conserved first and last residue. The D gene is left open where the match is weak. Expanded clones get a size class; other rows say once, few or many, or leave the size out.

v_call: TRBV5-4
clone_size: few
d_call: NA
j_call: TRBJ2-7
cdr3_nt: TGTGCCAGCAGCTTGGGTGTAAGGGATTGGAACTTC
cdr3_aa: CASSLGVRDWNF

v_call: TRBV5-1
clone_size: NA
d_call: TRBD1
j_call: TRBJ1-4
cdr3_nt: TGCGCCAGCAGCCTCGACAGGGAAGTTGAAAAACTGTTTTTT
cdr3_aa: CASSLDREVEKLFF

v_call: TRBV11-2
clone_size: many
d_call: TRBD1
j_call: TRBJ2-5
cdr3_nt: TGTGCCAGCAGGAAACCAGGACAGGCCCAAGAGACCCAGTACTTC
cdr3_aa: CASRKPGQAQETQYF

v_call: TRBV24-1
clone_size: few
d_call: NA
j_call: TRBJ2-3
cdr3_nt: TGTGCCACCAGTCCAGCGTCTAGCACAGATACGCAGTATTTT
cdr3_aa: CATSPASSTDTQYF

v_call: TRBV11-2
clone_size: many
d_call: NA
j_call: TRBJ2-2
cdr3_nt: TGTGCCAGCAGCCCCCGTGGACGCCGGCGGGGCAACACCGGGGAGCTGTTTTTT
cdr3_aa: CASSPRGRRRGNTGELFF

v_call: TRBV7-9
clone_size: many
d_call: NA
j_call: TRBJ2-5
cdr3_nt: TGTGCCAGCAGCCCCGTGAGGCCGAGAAAAGAGACCCAGTACTTC
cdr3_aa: CASSPVRPRKETQYF

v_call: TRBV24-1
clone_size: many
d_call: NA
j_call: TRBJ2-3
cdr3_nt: TGTGCCACCAGTGGAGGGGAGCACACAGATACGCAGTATTTT
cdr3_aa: CATSGGEHTDTQYF

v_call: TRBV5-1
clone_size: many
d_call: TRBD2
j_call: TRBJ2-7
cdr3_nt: TGCGCCAGCAGCTTTATGGGGGGGAGCTCCTACGAGCAGTACTTC
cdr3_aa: CASSFMGGSSYEQYF

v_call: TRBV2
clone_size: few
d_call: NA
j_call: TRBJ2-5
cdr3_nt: TGTGCCAGCACCCTAGTACCTCGAGAGACCCAGTACTTC
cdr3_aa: CASTLVPRETQYF

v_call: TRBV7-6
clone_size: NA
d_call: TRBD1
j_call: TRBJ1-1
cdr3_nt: TGTGCCAGCAGCCCTCCGGACAGGGGCTCGCCAGCTTTCTTT
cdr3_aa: CASSPPDRGSPAFF

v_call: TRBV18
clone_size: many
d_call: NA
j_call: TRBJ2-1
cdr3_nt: TGTGCCAGCTCACCGAGAGGTCATGAGCAGTTCTTC
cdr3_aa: CASSPRGHEQFF

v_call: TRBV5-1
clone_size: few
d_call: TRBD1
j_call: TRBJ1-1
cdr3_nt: TGCGCCAGCAGCTTGTCGGGACAGGGAAGTGCCATTAGAGAAGCTTTCTTT
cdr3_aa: CASSLSGQGSAIREAFF

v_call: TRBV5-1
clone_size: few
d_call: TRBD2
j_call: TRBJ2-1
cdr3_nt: TGCGCCAGCAGCTTGAGGCTAGCGGGGGTAAACAATGAGCAGTTCTTC
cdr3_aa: CASSLRLAGVNNEQFF

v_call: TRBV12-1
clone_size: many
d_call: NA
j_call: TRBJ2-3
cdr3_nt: TGTGCCAGCAGCTTTGGCGGGAAGGGGGCCAGGGGTGATCGCACAGATACGCAGTATTTT
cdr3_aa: CASSFGGKGARGDRTDTQYF

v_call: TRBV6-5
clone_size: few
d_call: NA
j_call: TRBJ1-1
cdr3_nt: TGTGCCAGCAGTTTCCACCCGGGGGGTACTGAAGCTTTCTTT
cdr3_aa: CASSFHPGGTEAFF

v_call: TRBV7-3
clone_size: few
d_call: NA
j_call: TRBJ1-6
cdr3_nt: TGTGCCAGCAGCTCAACTTCGGGAAGGGCCCATAATTCACCCCTCCACTTT
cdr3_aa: CASSSTSGRAHNSPLHF

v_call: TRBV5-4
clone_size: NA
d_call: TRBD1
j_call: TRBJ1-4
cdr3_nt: TGTGCCAGCAGCTCGGAACAGGGGGCACGGGAAAAACTGTTTTTT
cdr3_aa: CASSSEQGAREKLFF

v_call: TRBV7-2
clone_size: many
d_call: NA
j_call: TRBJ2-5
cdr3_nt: TGTGCCAGCCTGGACGGCCCCTATCCTCAAGAGACCCAGTACTTC
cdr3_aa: CASLDGPYPQETQYF

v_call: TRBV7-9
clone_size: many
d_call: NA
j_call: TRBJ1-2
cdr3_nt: TGTGCCAGCATCCCCACAGGGTCCTATGGCTACACCTTC
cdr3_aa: CASIPTGSYGYTF

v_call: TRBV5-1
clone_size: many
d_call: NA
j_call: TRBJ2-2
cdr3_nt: TGCGCCAGCAGCTTGGCGGGGCCCGGGGAGCTGTTTTTT
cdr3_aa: CASSLAGPGELFF

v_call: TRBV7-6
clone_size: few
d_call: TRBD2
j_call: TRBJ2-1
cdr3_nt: TGTGCCAGCAGCTTGCCCAGCGGGGGGGCCTCTGATGAGCAGTTCTTC
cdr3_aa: CASSLPSGGASDEQFF

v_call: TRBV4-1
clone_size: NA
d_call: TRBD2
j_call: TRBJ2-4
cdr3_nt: TGCGCCAGCAGCCCCGGGGGGGTAGCCAAAAACATTCAGTACTTC
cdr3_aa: CASSPGGVAKNIQYF

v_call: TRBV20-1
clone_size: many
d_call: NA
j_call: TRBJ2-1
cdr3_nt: TGCAGTGCTAGAGATAGGTCGGCAGTCTACAATGAGCAGTTCTTC
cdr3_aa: CSARDRSAVYNEQFF

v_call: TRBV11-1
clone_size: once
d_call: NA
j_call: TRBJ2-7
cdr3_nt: TGTGCCAGCAGCTGGAGGCAGCCAAGCTCCTACGAGCAGTACTTC
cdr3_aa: CASSWRQPSSYEQYF

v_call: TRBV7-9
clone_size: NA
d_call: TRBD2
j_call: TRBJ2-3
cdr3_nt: TGTGCCAGCACTGAGGGAGTGGGACTATGGGGAGATACGCAGTATTTT
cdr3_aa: CASTEGVGLWGDTQYF

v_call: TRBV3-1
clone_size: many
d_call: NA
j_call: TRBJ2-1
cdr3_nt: TGTGCCAGCAGCCCCATGGAGGGGGGACCTTTATACAATGAGCAGTTCTTC
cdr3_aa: CASSPMEGGPLYNEQFF

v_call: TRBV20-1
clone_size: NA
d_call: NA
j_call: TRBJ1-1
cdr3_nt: TGCAGTGCTAGCGGAGGAACAGGTGAAGCTTTCTTT
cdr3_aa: CSASGGTGEAFF

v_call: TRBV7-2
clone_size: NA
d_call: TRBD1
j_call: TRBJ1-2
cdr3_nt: TGTGCCAGCAGCCCCAAGATTCTACAGGGGGGAGGCTACACCTTC
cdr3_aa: CASSPKILQGGGYTF

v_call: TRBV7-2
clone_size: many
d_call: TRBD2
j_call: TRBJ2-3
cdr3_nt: TGTGCCAGCAGGTTTAGCCCCCAGGGAGGGCATACGCAGTATTTT
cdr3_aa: CASRFSPQGGHTQYF

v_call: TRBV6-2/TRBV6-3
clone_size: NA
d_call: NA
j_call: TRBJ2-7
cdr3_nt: TGTGCCAGCAGACGACGGGAGTTCTCCTACGAGCAGTACTTC
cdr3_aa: CASRRREFSYEQYF

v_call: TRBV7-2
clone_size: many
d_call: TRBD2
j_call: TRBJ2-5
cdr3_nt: TGTGCCAGCAGCTTTCACCGGGGGGGCCCCCAAGAGACCCAGTACTTC
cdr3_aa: CASSFHRGGPQETQYF

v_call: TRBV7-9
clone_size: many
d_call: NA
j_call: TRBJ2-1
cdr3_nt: TGTGCCAGCGCCCCTCCCTTCCGCATCAATCTCCATGAGCAGTTCTTC
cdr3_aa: CASAPPFRINLHEQFF

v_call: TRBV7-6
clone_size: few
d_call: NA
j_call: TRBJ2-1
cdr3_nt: TGTGCCAGCAGCTTAGTCTCGTGGAATGAGCAGTTCTTC
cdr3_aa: CASSLVSWNEQFF

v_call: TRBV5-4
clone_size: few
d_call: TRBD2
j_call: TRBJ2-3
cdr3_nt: TGTGCCAGCAGCTCGATTAGCGGGGGCCGCACAGATACGCAGTATTTT
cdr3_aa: CASSSISGGRTDTQYF

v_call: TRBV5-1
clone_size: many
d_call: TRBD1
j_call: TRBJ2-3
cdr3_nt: TGCGCCAGCAGCCCTGGACAGGGGGCGAGCACAGATACGCAGTATTTT
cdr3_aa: CASSPGQGASTDTQYF

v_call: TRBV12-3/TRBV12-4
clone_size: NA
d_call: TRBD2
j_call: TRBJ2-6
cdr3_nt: TGTGCCAGCACCGGACTAGCGGGCTCTGGGGCCAACGTCCTGACTTTC
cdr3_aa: CASTGLAGSGANVLTF

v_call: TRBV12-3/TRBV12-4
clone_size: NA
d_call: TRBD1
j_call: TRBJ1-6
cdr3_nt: TGTGCCAGCAGTTTACTCGCAGGGGGCAGTAATTCACCCCTCCACTTT
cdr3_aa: CASSLLAGGSNSPLHF

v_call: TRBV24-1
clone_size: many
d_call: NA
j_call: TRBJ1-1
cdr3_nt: TGTGCCACCAGTGATTCAGGGGCGGGAGTCACTGAAGCTTTCTTT
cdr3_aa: CATSDSGAGVTEAFF

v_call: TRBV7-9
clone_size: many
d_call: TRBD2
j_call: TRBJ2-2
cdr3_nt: TGTGCCAGCAGCCCCGGACTAGCGGGGGGATTGGACGGGGAGCTGTTTTTT
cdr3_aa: CASSPGLAGGLDGELFF

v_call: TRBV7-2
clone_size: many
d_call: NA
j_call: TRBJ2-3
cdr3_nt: TGTGCCAGCAGCCTTAGGGGTCGGGCAGATACGCAGTATTTT
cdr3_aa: CASSLRGRADTQYF

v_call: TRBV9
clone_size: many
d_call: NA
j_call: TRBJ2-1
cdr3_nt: TGTGCCAGCAGCGTAGGGACTCGTTCCTACAATGAGCAGTTCTTC
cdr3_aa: CASSVGTRSYNEQFF

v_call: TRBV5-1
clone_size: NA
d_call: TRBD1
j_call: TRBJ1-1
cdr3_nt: TGCGCCAGAACTCCGGGACAGGGAGTGGACCTTGATAGGAACACTGAAGCTTTCTTT
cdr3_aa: CARTPGQGVDLDRNTEAFF

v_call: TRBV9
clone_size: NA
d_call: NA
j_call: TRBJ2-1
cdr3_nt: TGTGCCAGCAGCGAAATTGGGGGAGTCTCCTACAATGAGCAGTTCTTC
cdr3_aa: CASSEIGGVSYNEQFF

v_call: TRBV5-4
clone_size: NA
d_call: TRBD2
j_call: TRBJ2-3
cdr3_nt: TGTGCCAGCAGCACTGGACTAGCGGTCCAAGATACGCAGTATTTT
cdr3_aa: CASSTGLAVQDTQYF

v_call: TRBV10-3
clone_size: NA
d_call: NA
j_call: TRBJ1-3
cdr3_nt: TGTGCCATCTCATGGTCTGAGTCTGGAAACACCATATATTTT
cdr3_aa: CAISWSESGNTIYF

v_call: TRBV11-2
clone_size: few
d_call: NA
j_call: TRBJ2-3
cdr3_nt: TGTGCCAGCAGCTCGGGACCCCGGGGGGATACGCAGTATTTT
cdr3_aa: CASSSGPRGDTQYF

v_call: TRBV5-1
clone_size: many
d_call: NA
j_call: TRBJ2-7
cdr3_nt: TGCGCCAGCAGCTTCCGGAACCAGATTGAGCAGTACTTC
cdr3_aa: CASSFRNQIEQYF